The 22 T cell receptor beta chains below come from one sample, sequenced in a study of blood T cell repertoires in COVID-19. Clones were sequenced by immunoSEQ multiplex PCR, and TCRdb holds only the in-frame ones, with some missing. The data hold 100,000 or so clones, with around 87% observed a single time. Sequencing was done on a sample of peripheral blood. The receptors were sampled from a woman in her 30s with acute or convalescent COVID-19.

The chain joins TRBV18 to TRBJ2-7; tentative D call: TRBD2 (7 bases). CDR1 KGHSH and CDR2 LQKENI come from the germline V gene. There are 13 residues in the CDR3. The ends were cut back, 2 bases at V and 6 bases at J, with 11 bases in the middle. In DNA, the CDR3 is TGTGCCAGCTCACCAGGCGGGGGCATCGAGCAGTACTTC. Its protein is CASSPGGGIEQYF. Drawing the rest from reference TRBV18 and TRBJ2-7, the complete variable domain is NAGVMQNPRHLVRRRGQEARLRCSPMKGHSHVYWYRQLPEEGLKFMVYLQKENIIDESGMPKERFSAEFPKEGPSILRIQQVVRGDSAAYFCASSPGGGIEQYFGPGTRLTVT.

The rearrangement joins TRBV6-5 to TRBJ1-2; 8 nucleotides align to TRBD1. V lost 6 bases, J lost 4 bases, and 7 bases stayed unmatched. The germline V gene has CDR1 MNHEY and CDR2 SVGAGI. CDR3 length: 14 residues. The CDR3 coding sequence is TGTGCCAGCAGGGATACAGGGGGAGGCTATGGCTACACCTTC. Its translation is CASRDTGGGYGYTF.

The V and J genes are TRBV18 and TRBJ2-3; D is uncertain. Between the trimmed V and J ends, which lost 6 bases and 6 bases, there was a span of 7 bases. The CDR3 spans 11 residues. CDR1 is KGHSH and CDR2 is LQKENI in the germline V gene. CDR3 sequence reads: CASSPEDTQYF. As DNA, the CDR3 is TGTGCCAGCTCTCCCGAGGATACGCAGTATTTT.

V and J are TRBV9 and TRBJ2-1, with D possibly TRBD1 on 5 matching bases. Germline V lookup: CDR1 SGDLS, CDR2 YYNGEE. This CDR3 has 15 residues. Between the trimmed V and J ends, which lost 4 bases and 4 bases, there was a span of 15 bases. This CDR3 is CASSPRGFPYNEQFF. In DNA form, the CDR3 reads TGTGCCAGCAGCCCTAGGGGTTTTCCTTACAATGAGCAGTTCTTC.

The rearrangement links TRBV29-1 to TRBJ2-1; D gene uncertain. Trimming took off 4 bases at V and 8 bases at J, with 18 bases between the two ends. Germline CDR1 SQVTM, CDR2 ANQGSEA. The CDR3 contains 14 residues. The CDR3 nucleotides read TGCAGCGTTGCCCCTGACTCCTCCGGCGATGAGCAGTTCTTC. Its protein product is CSVAPDSSGDEQFF.

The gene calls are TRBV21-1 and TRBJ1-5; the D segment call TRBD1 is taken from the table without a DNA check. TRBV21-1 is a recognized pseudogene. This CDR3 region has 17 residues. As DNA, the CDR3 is TGTGCCAGCAGCCACCAGTGGGACAGGGGAGGCAATCAGCCCCAGCATTTT. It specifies CASSHQWDRGGNQPQHF.

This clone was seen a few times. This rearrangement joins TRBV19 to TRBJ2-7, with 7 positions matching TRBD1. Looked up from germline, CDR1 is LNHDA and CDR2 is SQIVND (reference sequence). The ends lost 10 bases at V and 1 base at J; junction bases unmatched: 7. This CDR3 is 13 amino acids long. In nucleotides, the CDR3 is TGTGCCACCTCGACAGGGAGTTCCTACGAGCAGTACTTC. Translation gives CATSTGSSYEQYF.

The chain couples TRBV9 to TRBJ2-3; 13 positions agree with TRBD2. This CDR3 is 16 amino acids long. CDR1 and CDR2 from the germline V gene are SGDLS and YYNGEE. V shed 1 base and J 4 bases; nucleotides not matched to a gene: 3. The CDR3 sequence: CASSVTSGGAPDTQYF. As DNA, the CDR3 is TGTGCCAGCAGCGTAACTAGCGGGGGGGCCCCAGATACGCAGTATTTT.

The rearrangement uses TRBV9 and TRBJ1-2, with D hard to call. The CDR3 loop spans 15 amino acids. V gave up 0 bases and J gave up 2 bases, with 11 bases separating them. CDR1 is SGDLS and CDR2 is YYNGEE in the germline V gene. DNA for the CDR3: TGTGCCAGCAGCGTAGAAGTCGGAGCCAACTATGGCTACACCTTC. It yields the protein CASSVEVGANYGYTF.

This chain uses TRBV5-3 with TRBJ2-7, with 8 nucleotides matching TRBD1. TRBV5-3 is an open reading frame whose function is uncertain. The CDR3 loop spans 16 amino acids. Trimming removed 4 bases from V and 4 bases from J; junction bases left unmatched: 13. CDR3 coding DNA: TGTGCCAGAAGCCGTAGTAGACAGGGGAATCTTTACGAGCAGTACTTC. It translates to CARSRSRQGNLYEQYF.

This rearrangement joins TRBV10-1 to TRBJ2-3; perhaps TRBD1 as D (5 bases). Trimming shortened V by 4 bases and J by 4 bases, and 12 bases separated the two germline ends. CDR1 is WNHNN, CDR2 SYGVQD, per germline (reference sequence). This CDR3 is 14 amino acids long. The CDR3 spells CASSAGNEADTQYF. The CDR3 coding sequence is TGCGCCAGCAGTGCAGGGAACGAGGCAGATACGCAGTATTTT.

In nucleotides, the CDR3 is TGTGCCATACAGGGGGCTCATGAAAAACTGTTTTTT. Its protein product is CAIQGAHEKLFF. V gene TRBV7-6 combines with J gene TRBJ1-4, with 9 bases fitting TRBD1. The V segment lost 10 bases and the J segment 6 bases; nucleotides outside the gene matches: 3. The germline gives CDR1 SGHVS, CDR2 FNYEAQ. The CDR3 totals 12 residues. Filled out from reference TRBV7-6 and TRBJ1-4, the complete variable domain reads GAGVSQSPRYKVTKRGQDVALRCDPISGHVSLYWYRQALGQGPEFLTYFNYEAQQDKSGLPNDRFSAERPEGSISTLTIQRTEQRDSAMYRCAIQGAHEKLFFGSGTQLSVL.

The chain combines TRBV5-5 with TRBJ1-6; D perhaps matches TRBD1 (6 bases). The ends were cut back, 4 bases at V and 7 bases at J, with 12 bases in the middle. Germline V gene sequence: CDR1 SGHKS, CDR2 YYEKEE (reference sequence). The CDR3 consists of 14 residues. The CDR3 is CASSVGGFNSPLHF. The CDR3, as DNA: TGTGCCAGCAGCGTAGGGGGTTTCAATTCACCCCTCCACTTT.

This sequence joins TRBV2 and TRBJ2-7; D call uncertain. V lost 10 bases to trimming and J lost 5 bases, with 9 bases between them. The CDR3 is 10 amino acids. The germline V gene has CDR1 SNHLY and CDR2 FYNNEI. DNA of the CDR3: TGTGCCATCAAGAGGCACGAGCAGTACTTC. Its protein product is CAIKRHEQYF.

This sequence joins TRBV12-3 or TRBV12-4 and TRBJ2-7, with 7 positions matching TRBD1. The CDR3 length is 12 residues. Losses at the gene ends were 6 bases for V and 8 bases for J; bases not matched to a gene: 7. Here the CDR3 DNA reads TGTGCCAGCAGCACCGACAGGGTACAGCAGTACTTC. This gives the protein CASSTDRVQQYF.

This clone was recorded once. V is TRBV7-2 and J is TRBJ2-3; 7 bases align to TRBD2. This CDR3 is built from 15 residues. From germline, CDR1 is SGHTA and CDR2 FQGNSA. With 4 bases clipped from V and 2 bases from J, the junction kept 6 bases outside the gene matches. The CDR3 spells CASSYKSGNTDTQYF. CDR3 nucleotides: TGTGCCAGCAGCTACAAGAGCGGGAACACAGATACGCAGTATTTT.

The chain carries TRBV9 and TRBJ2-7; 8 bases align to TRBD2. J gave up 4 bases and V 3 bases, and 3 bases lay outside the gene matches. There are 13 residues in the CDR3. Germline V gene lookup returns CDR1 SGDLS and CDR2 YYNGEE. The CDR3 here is CASSASGGYEQYF. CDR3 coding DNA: TGTGCCAGCAGCGCGTCGGGGGGGTACGAGCAGTACTTC.

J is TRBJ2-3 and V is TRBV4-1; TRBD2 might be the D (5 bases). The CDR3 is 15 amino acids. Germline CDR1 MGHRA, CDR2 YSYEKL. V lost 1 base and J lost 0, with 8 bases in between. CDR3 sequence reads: CASSQVWTSTDTQYF. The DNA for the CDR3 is TGCGCCAGCAGCCAAGTGTGGACTAGCACAGATACGCAGTATTTT.

Written as DNA, the CDR3 is TGTGCCAGCAGCGAAGACAACCGAGGGGGAAACACCATATATTTT. Translated: CASSEDNRGGNTIYF. The V and J genes are TRBV28 and TRBJ1-3, with no clear D. V gave up 6 bases and J gave up 4 bases, with 16 bases separating them. Germline loops: CDR1 MDHEN, CDR2 SYDVKM. The CDR3 is made up of 15 amino acids.

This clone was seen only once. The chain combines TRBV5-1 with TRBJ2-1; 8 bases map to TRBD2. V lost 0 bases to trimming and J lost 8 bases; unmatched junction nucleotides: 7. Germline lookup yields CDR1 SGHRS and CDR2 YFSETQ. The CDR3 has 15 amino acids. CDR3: CASSLAAGGLDEQFF. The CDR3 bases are TGCGCCAGCAGCTTGGCGGCGGGGGGTCTGGATGAGCAGTTCTTC.

The CDR3: CASRDGQGVNNQPQHF. CDR3 nucleotide sequence: TGTGCCAGCAGAGATGGACAGGGGGTGAACAATCAGCCCCAGCATTTT. The chain links TRBV28 to TRBJ1-5, with 10 bases fitting TRBD1. In germline, CDR1 is MDHEN, CDR2 SYDVKM. CDR3 length equals 16 residues. J was trimmed by 3 bases and V by 6 bases; bases with no gene match: 8.

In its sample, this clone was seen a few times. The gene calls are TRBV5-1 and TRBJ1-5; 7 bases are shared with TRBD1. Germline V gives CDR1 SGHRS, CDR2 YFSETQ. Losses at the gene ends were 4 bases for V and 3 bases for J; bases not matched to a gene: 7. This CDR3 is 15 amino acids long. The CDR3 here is CASSPVTGANQPQHF. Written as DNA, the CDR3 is TGCGCCAGCAGCCCGGTTACAGGGGCCAATCAGCCCCAGCATTTT.